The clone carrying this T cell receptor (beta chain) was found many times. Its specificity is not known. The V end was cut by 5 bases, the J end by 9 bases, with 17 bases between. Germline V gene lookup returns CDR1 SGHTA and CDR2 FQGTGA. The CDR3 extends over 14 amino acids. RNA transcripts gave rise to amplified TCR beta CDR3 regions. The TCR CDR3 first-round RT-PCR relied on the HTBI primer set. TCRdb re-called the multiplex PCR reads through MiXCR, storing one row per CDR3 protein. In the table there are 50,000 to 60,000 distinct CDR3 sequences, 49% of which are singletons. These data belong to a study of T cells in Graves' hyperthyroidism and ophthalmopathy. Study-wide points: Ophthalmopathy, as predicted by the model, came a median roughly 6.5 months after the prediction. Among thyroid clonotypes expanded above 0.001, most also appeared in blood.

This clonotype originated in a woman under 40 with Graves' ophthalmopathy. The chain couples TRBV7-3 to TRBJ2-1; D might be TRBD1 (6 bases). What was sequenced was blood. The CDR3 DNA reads TGTGCCAGCAGCGCCGGGACACAGTTTGTTGAGCAGTTCTTC. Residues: CASSAGTQFVEQFF.